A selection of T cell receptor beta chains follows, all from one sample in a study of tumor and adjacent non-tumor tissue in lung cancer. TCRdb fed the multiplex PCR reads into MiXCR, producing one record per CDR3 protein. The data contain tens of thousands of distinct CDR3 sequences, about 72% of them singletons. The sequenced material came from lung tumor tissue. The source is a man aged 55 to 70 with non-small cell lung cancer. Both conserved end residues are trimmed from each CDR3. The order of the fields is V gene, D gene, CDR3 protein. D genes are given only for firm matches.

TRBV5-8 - ASSLEMGLLNTEAF
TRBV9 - ASSVGPANTGELF
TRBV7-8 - ASSPGNKRDYNSPLH
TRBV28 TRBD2 ANGPTSGVNEQY
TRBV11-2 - ASSFGRPNYGHT
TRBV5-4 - ASSLGGSNYGYT
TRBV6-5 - ARSYTGYGYT
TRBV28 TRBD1 ASSQAKTGTYEQY
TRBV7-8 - ASSLDAGSENYGYT
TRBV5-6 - ASGLAGSTGYEQY
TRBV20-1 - SAREEGFSYNEQF
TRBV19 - ASKRGDSNQPQH
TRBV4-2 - ASSQAQANGPLAKNIKY
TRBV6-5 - VSGATTLDLYGYT
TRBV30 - AWSVGLAEAL
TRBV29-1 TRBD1 SVELTGGVTEAF
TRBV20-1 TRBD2 SANVAGGPETQY
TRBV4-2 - VSSHTIGREQY
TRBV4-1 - ASSLGTFNTDTQY
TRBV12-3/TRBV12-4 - ACSHGGNYNSPLH
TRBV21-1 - ANSKMRRGSTDTQY
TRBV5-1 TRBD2 ASSPRSLAGGTDTQY
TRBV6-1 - VRSNPGGTSLGNHPQH
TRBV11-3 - ASSGGLGRSRANVLT
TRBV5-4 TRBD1 ASSFLGTGVDTQY
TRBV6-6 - ASSYAVEDTQY
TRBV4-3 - ASSRQVSSYNEQF
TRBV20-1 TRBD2 SARRNLAGADTQY
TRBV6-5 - ASRPDSRSPLH
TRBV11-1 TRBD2 AGSLRSTSGGYEPF
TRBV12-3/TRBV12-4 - ASKAELSNQSQH
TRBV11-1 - ASSLFSDSIVNTEAF
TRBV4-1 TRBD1 ASSSRDSSYNSPPH
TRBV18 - ASSGLSGVLETQY
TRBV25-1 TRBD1 AHAQGDEQY
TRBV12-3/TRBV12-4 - ANAIGGPSQPQH
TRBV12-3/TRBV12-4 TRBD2 ASRKGTSTTDTQY
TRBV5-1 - ASSLVRRSNEQS
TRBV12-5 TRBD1 ASAAQGENTEAF